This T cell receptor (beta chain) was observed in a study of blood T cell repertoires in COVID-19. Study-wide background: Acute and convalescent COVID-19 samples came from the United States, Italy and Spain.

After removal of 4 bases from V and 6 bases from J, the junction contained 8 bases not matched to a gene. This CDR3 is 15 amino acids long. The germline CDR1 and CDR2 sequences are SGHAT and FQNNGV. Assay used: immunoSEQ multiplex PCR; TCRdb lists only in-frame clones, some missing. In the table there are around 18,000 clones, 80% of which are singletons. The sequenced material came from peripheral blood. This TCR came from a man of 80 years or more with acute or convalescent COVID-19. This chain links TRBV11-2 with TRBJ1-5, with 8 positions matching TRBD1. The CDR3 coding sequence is TGTGCCAGCAGCTCGAATCAGGGGGCCAGTCAGCCCCAGCATTTT. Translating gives CASSSNQGASQPQHF.